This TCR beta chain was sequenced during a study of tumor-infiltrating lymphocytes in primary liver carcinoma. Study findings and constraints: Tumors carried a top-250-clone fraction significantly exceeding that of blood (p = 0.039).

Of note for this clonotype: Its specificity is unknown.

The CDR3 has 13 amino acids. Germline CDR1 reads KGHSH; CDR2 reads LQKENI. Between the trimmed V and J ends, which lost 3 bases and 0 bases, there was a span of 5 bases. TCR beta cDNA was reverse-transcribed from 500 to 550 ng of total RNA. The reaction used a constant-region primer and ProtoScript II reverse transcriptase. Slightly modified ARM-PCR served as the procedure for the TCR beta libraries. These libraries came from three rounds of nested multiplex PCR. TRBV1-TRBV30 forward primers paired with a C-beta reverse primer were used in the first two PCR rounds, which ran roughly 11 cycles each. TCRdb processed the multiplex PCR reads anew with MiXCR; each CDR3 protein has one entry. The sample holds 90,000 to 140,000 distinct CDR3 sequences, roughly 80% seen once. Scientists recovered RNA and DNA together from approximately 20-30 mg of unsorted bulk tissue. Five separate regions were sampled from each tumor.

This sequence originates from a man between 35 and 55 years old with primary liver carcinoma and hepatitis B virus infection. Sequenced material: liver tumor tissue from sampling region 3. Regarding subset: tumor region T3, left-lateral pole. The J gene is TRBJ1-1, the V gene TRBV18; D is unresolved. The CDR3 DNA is TGTGCCAGCTCACCGGGGTTGAACACTGAAGCTTTCTTT. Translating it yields CASSPGLNTEAFF. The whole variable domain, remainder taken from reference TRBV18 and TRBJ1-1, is NAGVMQNPRHLVRRRGQEARLRCSPMKGHSHVYWYRQLPEEGLKFMVYLQKENIIDESGMPKERFSAEFPKEGPSILRIQQVVRGDSAAYFCASSPGLNTEAFFGQGTRLTVV.